A selection of T cell receptor beta chains follows, all from one sample in a study of blood T cell repertoires in COVID-19. Sequencing used immunoSEQ multiplex PCR; TCRdb keeps in-frame clones, though not all of them. Of 250,000 to 300,000 clones detected, roughly 90% appear once; the ten largest clones hold about 0.74%. Sequenced material: peripheral blood. The receptors here all came from a woman aged 25 to 39 with acute or convalescent COVID-19. The CDR3 runs from the conserved cysteine through the conserved F or W. The D gene is left open where the match is weak. Some rows have no size entry. The others give once, few or many, or a class for an expanded clone.

d_call,clone_size,v_call,j_call,cdr3_aa,cdr3_nt
NA,NA,TRBV21-1,TRBJ2-1,CASSNGPQGGHVNTEQFF,TGTGCCAGCAGCAACGGTCCTCAGGGTGGTCATGTGAATACTGAGCAGTTCTTC
NA,NA,TRBV9,TRBJ1-4,CASSTRAATNEKLFF,TGTGCCAGCAGCACCAGGGCCGCAACTAATGAAAAACTGTTTTTT
TRBD1,NA,TRBV6-2/TRBV6-3,TRBJ2-7,CASSYRDRAYEQYF,TGTGCCAGCAGTTACAGGGACAGGGCCTACGAGCAGTACTTC
NA,NA,TRBV12-5,TRBJ2-3,CASGLDFGSTDTQYF,TGTGCTAGTGGTTTAGACTTTGGCTCCACAGATACGCAGTATTTT
NA,NA,TRBV12-1,TRBJ2-7,CASSVGLAGGSYEQYF,TGTGCCAGCAGCGTGGGACTAGCGGGAGGCAGTTACGAGCAGTACTTC
NA,NA,TRBV25-1,TRBJ2-1,CASSIGGGYNEQFF,TGTGCCAGCAGTATCGGGGGTGGCTACAATGAGCAGTTCTTC
TRBD2,NA,TRBV15,TRBJ2-7,CATSREAGGLSYEQYF,TGTGCCACCAGCAGGGAGGCGGGAGGGCTCTCCTACGAGCAGTACTTC
TRBD1,NA,TRBV3-1/TRBV3-2,TRBJ2-7,CASSLGQSYEQYF,TGTGCCAGCAGCTTGGGACAGTCCTACGAGCAGTACTTC
NA,NA,TRBV15,TRBJ1-1,CATTSIRTGNTEAFF,TGTGCCACCACATCCATCCGGACGGGAAACACTGAAGCTTTCTTT
TRBD2,NA,TRBV6-5,TRBJ2-2,CASRISGMGTGELFF,TGTGCCAGCAGGATTAGCGGGATGGGCACCGGGGAGCTGTTTTTT
NA,NA,TRBV5-6,TRBJ2-4,CASSSLYRDKNIQYF,TGTGCCAGCAGCTCACTCTACCGGGACAAAAACATTCAGTACTTC
NA,few,TRBV7-9,TRBJ1-3,CASSPTGTHGNTIYF,TGTGCCAGCAGTCCCACCGGGACACATGGAAACACCATATATTTT
TRBD1,NA,TRBV6-5,TRBJ2-5,CASTNIGQGGETQYF,TGTGCCAGCACAAACATTGGACAGGGGGGGGAGACCCAGTACTTC
TRBD2,once,TRBV7-8,TRBJ2-1,CASSLARAGGLYNEQFF,TGTGCCAGCAGCTTAGCGAGAGCGGGAGGGCTCTACAATGAGCAGTTCTTC
NA,NA,TRBV6-2/TRBV6-3,TRBJ2-1,CASSDAGARYNEQFF,TGTGCCAGCAGCGACGCTGGGGCCCGCTACAATGAGCAGTTCTTC
TRBD2,NA,TRBV9,TRBJ2-4,CASSPLAGVDIQYF,TGTGCCAGCAGCCCTCTAGCGGGAGTCGACATTCAGTACTTC
TRBD2,NA,TRBV5-1,TRBJ2-7,CASRLAETVYEQYF,TGCGCCAGCAGGCTAGCGGAAACCGTCTACGAGCAGTACTTC
TRBD1,NA,TRBV10-3,TRBJ2-2,CAIRATDRGSSGELFF,TGTGCCATCAGGGCTACGGACAGGGGTTCCTCCGGGGAGCTGTTTTTT
TRBD2,NA,TRBV10-2,TRBJ2-7,CASSGTSGKGGDLIFTYEQYF,TGCGCCAGCTCCGGGACTAGCGGGAAAGGAGGCGATCTGATCTTCACCTACGAGCAGTACTTC
TRBD1,NA,TRBV9,TRBJ1-1,CASSVDREAEAFF,TGTGCCAGCAGCGTGGACAGGGAGGCTGAAGCTTTCTTT
TRBD2,few,TRBV7-9,TRBJ2-7,CASSLVGTSGRLSYEQYF,TGTGCCAGCAGCTTAGTAGGGACTAGCGGGAGGTTATCCTACGAGCAGTACTTC
NA,NA,TRBV11-3,TRBJ2-3,CASSPRRTSTDTQYF,TGTGCCAGCAGCCCTCGGAGGACTAGCACAGATACGCAGTATTTT
NA,once,TRBV7-2,TRBJ2-5,CASSLGWTAAQETQYF,TGTGCCAGCAGCCTGGGGTGGACTGCGGCGCAAGAGACCCAGTACTTC
NA,NA,TRBV6-2/TRBV6-3,TRBJ1-1,CASSYSTAPQEF,TGTGCCAGCAGTTACTCTACAGCCCCCCAGGAATTT
TRBD2,NA,TRBV5-1,TRBJ2-1,CASSLGTSGTGFNEQFF,TGCGCCAGCAGCTTGGGGACTAGCGGGACGGGTTTCAATGAGCAGTTCTTC
NA,NA,TRBV29-1,TRBJ2-1,CSVKASGEQFF,TGCAGCGTTAAAGCATCAGGGGAGCAGTTCTTC
NA,NA,TRBV27,TRBJ1-4,CASTKWGGHETNEKLFF,TGTGCCAGCACCAAGTGGGGGGGTCACGAGACTAATGAAAAACTGTTTTTT
NA,NA,TRBV4-3,TRBJ1-6,CASSQGLLNSPLHF,TGCGCCAGCAGCCAAGGGCTTTTAAATTCACCCCTCCACTTT
TRBD2,NA,TRBV7-9,TRBJ2-1,CASSPRGGSYNEQFF,TGTGCCAGCAGCCCCCGGGGCGGGAGCTACAATGAGCAGTTCTTC
NA,NA,TRBV7-9,TRBJ1-4,CASSLMRGRRDMDKLFF,TGTGCCAGCAGCCTAATGAGGGGAAGGAGGGATATGGATAAACTGTTTTTT
NA,once,TRBV7-9,TRBJ2-1,CASSPWGQGSSYNEQFF,TGTGCCAGCAGCCCCTGGGGGCAGGGCAGCTCCTACAATGAGCAGTTCTTC
TRBD1,NA,TRBV7-2,TRBJ1-3,CASSLAGRGQGNTIYF,TGTGCCAGCAGCTTAGCCGGAAGGGGGCAAGGAAACACCATATATTTT
TRBD1,NA,TRBV4-2,TRBJ2-7,CASSQEGTGVYEQYF,TGTGCCAGCAGCCAAGAAGGGACAGGGGTCTACGAGCAGTACTTC
TRBD2,NA,TRBV9,TRBJ2-1,CASSGLTGTSGTGSYNEQFF,TGTGCCAGCAGCGGATTGACCGGGACTAGCGGGACCGGCTCCTACAATGAGCAGTTCTTC
TRBD1,NA,TRBV29-1,TRBJ2-1,CSAGTGDYNEQFF,TGCAGCGCCGGGACAGGAGACTACAATGAGCAGTTCTTC
TRBD2,NA,TRBV15,TRBJ2-4,CATSNHLAGHLAKNIQYF,TGTGCCACCAGCAATCATCTAGCGGGACATCTAGCCAAAAACATTCAGTACTTC